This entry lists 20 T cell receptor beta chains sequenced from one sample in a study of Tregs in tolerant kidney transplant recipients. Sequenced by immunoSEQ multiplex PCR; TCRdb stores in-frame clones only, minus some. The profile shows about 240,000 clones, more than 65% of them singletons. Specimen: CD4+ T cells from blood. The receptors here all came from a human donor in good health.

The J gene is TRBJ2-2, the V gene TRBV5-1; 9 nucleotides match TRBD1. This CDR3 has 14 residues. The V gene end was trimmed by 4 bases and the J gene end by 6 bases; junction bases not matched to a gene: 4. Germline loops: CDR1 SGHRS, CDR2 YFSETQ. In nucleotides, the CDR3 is TGCGCCAGCAGCGGGGGACAGGGCGCCGGGGAGCTGTTTTTT. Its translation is CASSGGQGAGELFF.

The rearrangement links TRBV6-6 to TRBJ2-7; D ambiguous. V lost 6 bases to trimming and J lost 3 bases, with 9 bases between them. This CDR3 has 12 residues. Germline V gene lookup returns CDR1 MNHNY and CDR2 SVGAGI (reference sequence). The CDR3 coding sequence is TGTGCCAGCAGCTCCGACGACTACGAGCAGTACTTC. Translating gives CASSSDDYEQYF.

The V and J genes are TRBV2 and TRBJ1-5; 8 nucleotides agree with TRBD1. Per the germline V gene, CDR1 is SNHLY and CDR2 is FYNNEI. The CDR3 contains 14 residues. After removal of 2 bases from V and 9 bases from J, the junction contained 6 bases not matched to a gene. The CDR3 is CASSEQGAPGPQHF. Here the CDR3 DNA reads TGTGCCAGCAGTGAACAGGGGGCTCCAGGGCCCCAGCATTTT.

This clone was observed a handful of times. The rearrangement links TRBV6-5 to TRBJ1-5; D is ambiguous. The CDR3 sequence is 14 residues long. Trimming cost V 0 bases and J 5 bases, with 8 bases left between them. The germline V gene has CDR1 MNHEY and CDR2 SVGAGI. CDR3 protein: CASSYSRGDQPQHF. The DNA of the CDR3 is TGTGCCAGCAGTTACTCGCGGGGAGATCAGCCCCAGCATTTT.

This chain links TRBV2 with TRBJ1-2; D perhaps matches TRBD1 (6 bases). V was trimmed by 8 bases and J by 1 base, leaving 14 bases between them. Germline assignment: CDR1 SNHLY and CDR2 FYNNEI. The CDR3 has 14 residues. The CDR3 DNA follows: TGTGCCAGCGCTAAAAACAGGGTTAACTATGGCTACACCTTC. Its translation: CASAKNRVNYGYTF. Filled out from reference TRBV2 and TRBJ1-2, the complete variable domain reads EPEVTQTPSHQVTQMGQEVILRCVPISNHLYFYWYRQILGQKVEFLVSFYNNEISEKSEIFDDQFSVERPDGSNFTLKIRSTKLEDSAMYFCASAKNRVNYGYTFGSGTRLTVV.

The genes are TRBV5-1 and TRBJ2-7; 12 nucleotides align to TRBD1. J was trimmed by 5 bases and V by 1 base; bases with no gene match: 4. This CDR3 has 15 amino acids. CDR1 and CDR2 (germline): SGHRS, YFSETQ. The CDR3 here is CASSLTGTGGNEQYF. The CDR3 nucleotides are TGCGCCAGCAGCTTGACCGGGACAGGGGGCAACGAGCAGTACTTC.

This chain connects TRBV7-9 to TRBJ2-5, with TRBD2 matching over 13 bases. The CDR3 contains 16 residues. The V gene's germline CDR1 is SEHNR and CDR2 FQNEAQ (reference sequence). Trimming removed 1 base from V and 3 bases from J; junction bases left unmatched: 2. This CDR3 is CASSLVGLAGKETQYF. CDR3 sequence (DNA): TGTGCCAGCAGCTTAGTGGGACTAGCGGGGAAAGAGACCCAGTACTTC.

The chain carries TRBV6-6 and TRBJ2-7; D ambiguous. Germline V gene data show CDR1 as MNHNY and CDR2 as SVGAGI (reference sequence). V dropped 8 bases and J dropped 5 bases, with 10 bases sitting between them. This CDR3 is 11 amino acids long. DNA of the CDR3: TGTGCCAGCGAGGACCAGAACGAGCAGTACTTC. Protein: CASEDQNEQYF.

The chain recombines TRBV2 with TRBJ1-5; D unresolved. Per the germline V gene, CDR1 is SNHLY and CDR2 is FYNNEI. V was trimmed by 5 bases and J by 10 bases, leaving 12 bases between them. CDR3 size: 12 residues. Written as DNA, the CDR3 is TGTGCCAGCAGTTCCCCGTCGTTCCCCCAGCATTTT. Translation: CASSSPSFPQHF.

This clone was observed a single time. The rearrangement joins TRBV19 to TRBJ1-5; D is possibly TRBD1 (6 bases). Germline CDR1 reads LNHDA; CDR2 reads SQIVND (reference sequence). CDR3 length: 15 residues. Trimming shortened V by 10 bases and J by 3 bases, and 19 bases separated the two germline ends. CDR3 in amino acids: CATTRTEVLNQPQHF. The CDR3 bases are TGTGCCACCACCAGGACAGAGGTACTCAATCAGCCCCAGCATTTT.

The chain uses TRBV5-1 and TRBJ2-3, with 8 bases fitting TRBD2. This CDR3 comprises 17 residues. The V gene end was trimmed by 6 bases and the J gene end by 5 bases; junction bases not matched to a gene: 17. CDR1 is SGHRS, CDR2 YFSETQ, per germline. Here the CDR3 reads CASKGTSSVVNLDTQYF. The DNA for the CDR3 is TGCGCCAGCAAAGGGACTAGTAGCGTGGTTAATTTAGATACGCAGTATTTT.

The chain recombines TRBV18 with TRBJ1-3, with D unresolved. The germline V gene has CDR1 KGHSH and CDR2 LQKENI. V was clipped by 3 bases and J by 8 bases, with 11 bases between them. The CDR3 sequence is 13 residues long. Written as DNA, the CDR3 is TGTGCCAGCTCACCGGTGGCAGCAGACACCATATATTTT. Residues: CASSPVAADTIYF.

The CDR3 coding sequence is TGTGCCAGCAGTAGGGGTGGGACAGGGAACGAGCAGTACTTC. Residues: CASSRGGTGNEQYF. V usage is TRBV6-5 and J usage is TRBJ2-7; 9 nucleotides match TRBD1. V lost 5 bases and J lost 5; bases outside the gene matches: 7. The germline V gene encodes CDR1 MNHEY and CDR2 SVGAGI. The CDR3 totals 14 residues.

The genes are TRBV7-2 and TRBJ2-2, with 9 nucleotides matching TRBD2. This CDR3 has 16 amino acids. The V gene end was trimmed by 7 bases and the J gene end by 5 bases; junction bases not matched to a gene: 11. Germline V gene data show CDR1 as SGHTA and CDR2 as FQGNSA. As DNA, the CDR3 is TGTGCCAGCATCATGGGCGGGAGGGCCTTAACCGGGGAGCTGTTTTTT. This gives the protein CASIMGGRALTGELFF.

The CDR3 coding sequence is TGTGCCAGCAGTGCTAATTGGGGAGAAAAACTGTTTTTT. Translated: CASSANWGEKLFF. The J gene is TRBJ1-4, the V gene TRBV6-4; the D is unclear. Germline V gene lookup returns CDR1 MRHNA and CDR2 SNTAGT. V lost 4 bases and J lost 8, with 11 bases in between. There are 13 residues in the CDR3.

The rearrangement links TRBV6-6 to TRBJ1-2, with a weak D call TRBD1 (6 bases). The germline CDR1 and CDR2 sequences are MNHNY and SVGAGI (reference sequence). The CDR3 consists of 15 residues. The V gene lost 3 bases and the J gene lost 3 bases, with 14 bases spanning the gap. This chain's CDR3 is CASSYSARGYYGYTF. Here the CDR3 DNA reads TGTGCCAGCAGTTATAGCGCCAGGGGCTACTATGGCTACACCTTC.

CDR3: CASSGGLLASADTQYF. The CDR3 bases are TGCGCCAGCAGCGGCGGGCTACTAGCGTCGGCAGATACGCAGTATTTT. The chain joins TRBV5-1 to TRBJ2-3; 7 bases are a match to TRBD2. After removal of 4 bases from V and 4 bases from J, the junction contained 12 bases not matched to a gene. The CDR3 spans 16 residues. Germline values: CDR1 SGHRS, CDR2 YFSETQ.

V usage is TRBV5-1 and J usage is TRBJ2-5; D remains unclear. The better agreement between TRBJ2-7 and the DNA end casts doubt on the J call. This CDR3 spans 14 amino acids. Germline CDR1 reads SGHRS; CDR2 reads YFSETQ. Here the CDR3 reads CASSVAPASYEQYF. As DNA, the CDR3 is TGCGCCAGCAGCGTGGCCCCAGCCTCCTACGAGCAGTACTTC.

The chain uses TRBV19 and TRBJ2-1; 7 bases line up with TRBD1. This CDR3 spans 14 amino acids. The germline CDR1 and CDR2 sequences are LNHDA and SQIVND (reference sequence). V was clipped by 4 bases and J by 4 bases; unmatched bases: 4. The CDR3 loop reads CASSNPGQYNEQFF. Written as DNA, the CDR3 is TGTGCCAGTAGTAATCCGGGACAGTACAATGAGCAGTTCTTC.

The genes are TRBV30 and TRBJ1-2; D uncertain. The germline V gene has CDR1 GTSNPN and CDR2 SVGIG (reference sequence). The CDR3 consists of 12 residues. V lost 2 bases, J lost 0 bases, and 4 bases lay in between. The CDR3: CAWSLPNYGYTF. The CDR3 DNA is TGTGCCTGGAGTCTTCCTAACTATGGCTACACCTTC.